A single sample is the source of the 16 T cell receptor beta chains below, sequenced in a study of shared T cell receptors in the human thymus. Some clones are missing from TCRdb's copy, which holds only in-frame ones; the method was immunoSEQ multiplex PCR. The data hold 600,000 to 900,000 clones, with approximately 85% observed a single time. The same sample was also studied in work on human thymus T cells.

Sequences were obtained from thymocytes. These TCRs come from a girl less than two years old with a congenital heart defect.

This clone was seen only once. The chain has TRBV2 and TRBJ2-1; TRBD1 might be the D (5 bases). Looked up from germline, CDR1 is SNHLY and CDR2 is FYNNEI. Trimming shortened V by 7 bases and J by 11 bases, and 30 bases separated the two germline ends. This CDR3 spans 17 amino acids. The CDR3 nucleotides are TGTGCCAGCACCCCCGATCCCCTTACCATAGGACAACCCCAGCAGTTCTTC. It yields the protein CASTPDPLTIGQPQQFF.

The chain has TRBV6-5 and TRBJ1-3; 7 positions agree with TRBD1. CDR1 and CDR2 from the germline V gene are MNHEY and SVGAGI. There are 15 residues in the CDR3. The V segment lost 5 bases and the J segment 3 bases; nucleotides outside the gene matches: 7. CDR3 sequence reads: CASSSLTGCGNTIYF. The DNA for the CDR3 is TGTGCCAGCAGTAGCCTGACAGGGTGTGGAAACACCATATATTTT.

The chain combines TRBV5-5 with TRBJ1-1, with a tentative D call TRBD1 (5 bases). CDR1 and CDR2 from the germline V gene are SGHKS and YYEKEE (reference sequence). The CDR3 consists of 18 residues. V was trimmed by 5 bases and J by 2 bases, leaving 25 bases between them. This chain's CDR3 is CASRGDGGLTDKNTEAFF. The CDR3 DNA reads as TGTGCCAGCAGAGGGGATGGGGGGTTGACGGACAAAAACACTGAAGCTTTCTTT. Full variable domain (rest looked up from reference TRBV5-5 and TRBJ1-1): DAGVTQSPTHLIKTRGQQVTLRCSPISGHKSVSWYQQVLGQGPQFIFQYYEKEERGRGNFPDRFSARQFPNYSSELNVNALLLGDSALYLCASRGDGGLTDKNTEAFFGQGTRLTVV.

The chain links TRBV7-2 to TRBJ2-7; D gene ambiguous. This CDR3 has 14 amino acids. CDR1 SGHTA and CDR2 FQGNSA come from the germline V gene. V dropped 5 bases and J dropped 0 bases, with 11 bases sitting between them. In DNA, the CDR3 is TGTGCCAGCAGCCCCCCCTCTAGCTCCTACGAGCAGTACTTC. It encodes CASSPPSSSYEQYF.

The table lists this clone with a count of one. This chain uses TRBV7-8 with TRBJ1-6; D remains ambiguous. CDR3 size: 13 residues. Germline V CDR1 and CDR2: SGHVS, FQNEAQ. V shed 5 bases and J shed 10 bases, with 12 bases lying between them. CDR3 in amino acids: CASSPTTRSPLHF. The CDR3 DNA sequence: TGTGCCAGCAGCCCGACAACTAGATCACCCCTCCACTTT.

This chain connects TRBV5-8 to TRBJ2-6; no clear D gene. The CDR3 runs to 13 residues. The V and J ends lost 9 bases and 4 bases respectively, with 11 bases between them. Germline CDR1 reads SGHTS; CDR2 reads YDEGEE. CDR3 nucleotides: TGTGCCAATTACGAGCGAGGGGCCAACGTCCTGACTTTC. Amino acid sequence: CANYERGANVLTF.

The chain couples TRBV30 to TRBJ1-5; D gene unclear. Germline V gives CDR1 GTSNPN, CDR2 SVGIG (reference sequence). Trimming stripped 0 bases from V and 2 bases from J, with 17 bases between. CDR3 length: 17 amino acids. The CDR3 here is CAWSVKDSPPGNQPQHF. CDR3 nucleotide sequence: TGTGCCTGGAGTGTAAAAGACTCCCCGCCCGGCAATCAGCCCCAGCATTTT.

This chain links TRBV2 with TRBJ1-6, with D possibly TRBD1 on 6 matching bases. The CDR3 covers 15 residues. V lost 8 bases and J lost 7, with 18 bases in between. Germline assignment: CDR1 SNHLY and CDR2 FYNNEI. The CDR3 bases are TGTGCCAGCGGTGTTAGCCGGGACACCAATTCACCCCTCCACTTT. Encoded protein: CASGVSRDTNSPLHF.

The V and J genes are TRBV28 and TRBJ2-5; perhaps TRBD2 as D (5 bases). Germline loops: CDR1 MDHEN, CDR2 SYDVKM. This CDR3 is 20 amino acids long. Between the trimmed V and J ends, which lost 3 bases and 2 bases, there was a span of 28 bases. The CDR3 region is CASSFRGETLQSDWQETQYF. The CDR3 nucleotides read TGTGCCAGCAGTTTCCGGGGAGAGACTTTGCAGTCTGATTGGCAAGAGACCCAGTACTTC.

The V call is TRBV9, the J call TRBJ2-4, with 11 nucleotides matching TRBD2. There are 22 residues in the CDR3. Unmatched junction bases numbered 21, after V lost 3 bases and J lost 1 base. Germline loops: CDR1 SGDLS, CDR2 YYNGEE. The CDR3 nucleotides are TGTGCCAGCAGCGCCGGCCCCCAAACTAGCGGGGGCCTGTCGGTGGCCAAAAACATTCAGTACTTC. It specifies CASSAGPQTSGGLSVAKNIQYF.

CDR3 sequence (DNA): TGTGCCAGCAGTACTACACCGACAGGGGGAGGGGGGGAGCTGTTTTTT. It codes for CASSTTPTGGGGELFF. This chain connects TRBV27 to TRBJ2-2, with 9 bases fitting TRBD1. From germline, CDR1 is MNHEY and CDR2 SMNVEV (reference sequence). With 5 bases clipped from V and 8 bases from J, the junction kept 12 bases outside the gene matches. This CDR3 contains 16 residues.

This rearrangement joins TRBV12-5 to TRBJ1-5; 8 bases fit TRBD1. Germline V gives CDR1 LGHNT, CDR2 FRNRAP. The V and J ends lost 1 base and 3 bases, in that order; junction bases with no gene match: 14. CDR3 length: 19 residues. The CDR3 DNA is TGTGCTAGTGGTTTGGACATCCACCTGACAGGGGCGTTCAATCAGCCCCAGCATTTT. It is translated as CASGLDIHLTGAFNQPQHF.

Here the CDR3 reads CASSLDRGRLSPQHF. The CDR3 nucleotides read TGTGCCAGCAGTCTTGACAGGGGCCGCCTTTCGCCCCAGCATTTT. The chain carries TRBV28 and TRBJ1-5, with TRBD1 matching over 8 bases. The V and J ends lost 5 bases and 9 bases, in that order; junction bases with no gene match: 12. The CDR3 has 15 amino acids. The germline CDR1 and CDR2 sequences are MDHEN and SYDVKM.

The DNA for the CDR3 is TGTGCCAGCAGCTTAGGGCGGGTTCGTCGGCGTAGAAGTGAAAAACTGTTTTTT. Its protein is CASSLGRVRRRRSEKLFF. V and J are TRBV11-1 and TRBJ1-4; D not resolved. The CDR3 contains 18 residues. Trimming removed 1 base from V and 7 bases from J, with 22 bases in between. CDR1 and CDR2 (germline): SGHAT, FQDESV (reference sequence).

The chain combines TRBV4-1 with TRBJ1-5; 7 positions agree with TRBD1. Germline V gene data show CDR1 as MGHRA and CDR2 as YSYEKL. Trimming cost V 4 bases and J 1 base; bases outside gene matches: 19. The CDR3 spans 20 residues. The CDR3 DNA is TGCGCCAGCAGCCGAAAAACTCCAGGGGGACATTTCCCAAGCAATCAGCCCCAGCATTTT. This gives the protein CASSRKTPGGHFPSNQPQHF.

CDR3 nucleotide sequence: TGTGCCAGCAGCTTAGTACAGAGTCAAGAGACCCAGTACTTC. Its protein product is CASSLVQSQETQYF. The chain links TRBV7-8 to TRBJ2-5; D remains ambiguous. CDR1 is SGHVS and CDR2 is FQNEAQ in the germline V gene. The V end lost 1 base, the J end lost 2 bases, and 8 bases lay between the germline ends. The CDR3 has 14 residues.